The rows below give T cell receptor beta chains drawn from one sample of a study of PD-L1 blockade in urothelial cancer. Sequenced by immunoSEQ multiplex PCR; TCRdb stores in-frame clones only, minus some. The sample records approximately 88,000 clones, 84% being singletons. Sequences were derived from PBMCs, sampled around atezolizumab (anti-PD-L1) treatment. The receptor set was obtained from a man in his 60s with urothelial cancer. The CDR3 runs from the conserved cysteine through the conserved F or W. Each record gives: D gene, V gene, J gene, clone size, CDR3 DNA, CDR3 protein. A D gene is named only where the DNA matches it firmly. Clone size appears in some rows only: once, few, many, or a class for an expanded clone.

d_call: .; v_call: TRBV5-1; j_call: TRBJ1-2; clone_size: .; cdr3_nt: TGCGCCAGCAGCTTGTCGCAGGGCCTCTATGGCTACACCTTC; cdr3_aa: CASSLSQGLYGYTF
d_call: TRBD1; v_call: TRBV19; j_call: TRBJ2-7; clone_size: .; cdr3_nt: TGTGCCTCGACCGGGACAGGGTCATACGAGCAGTACTTC; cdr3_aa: CASTGTGSYEQYF
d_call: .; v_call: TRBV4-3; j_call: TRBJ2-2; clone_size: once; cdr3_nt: TGCGCCAGCAGCCTCATGAGGGACTTAGACACCGGGGAGCTGTTTTTT; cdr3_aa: CASSLMRDLDTGELFF
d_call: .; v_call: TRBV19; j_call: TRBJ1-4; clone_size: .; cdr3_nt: TGTGCCAGCAAAATACAGGGATCTAATGAAAAACTGTTTTTT; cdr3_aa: CASKIQGSNEKLFF
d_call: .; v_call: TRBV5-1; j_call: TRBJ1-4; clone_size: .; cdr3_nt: TGCGCCAGCAGCTTGTTTAATAATGAAAAACTGTTTTTT; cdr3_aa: CASSLFNNEKLFF
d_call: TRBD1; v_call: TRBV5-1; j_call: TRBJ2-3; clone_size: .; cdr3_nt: TGCGCCAGCAGCCAAGGGGACAGAGCGAGCACAGATACGCAGTATTTT; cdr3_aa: CASSQGDRASTDTQYF
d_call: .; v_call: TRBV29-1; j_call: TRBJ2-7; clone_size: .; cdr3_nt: TGCAGCGTTCTCGGGACTGCGACCTCCTACGAGCAGTACTTC; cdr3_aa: CSVLGTATSYEQYF
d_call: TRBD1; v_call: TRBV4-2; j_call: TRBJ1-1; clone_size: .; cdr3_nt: TGTGCCAGCAGCCAAGATGGTCACAGGGGGGTGAACACTGAAGCTTTCTTT; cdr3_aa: CASSQDGHRGVNTEAFF
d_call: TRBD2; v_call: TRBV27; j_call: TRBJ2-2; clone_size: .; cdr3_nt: TGTGCCAGCAGTTTATGGGGACTAGCGGGAGGTAACACCGGGGAGCTGTTTTTT; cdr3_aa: CASSLWGLAGGNTGELFF
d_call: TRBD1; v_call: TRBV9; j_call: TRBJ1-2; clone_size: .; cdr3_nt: TGTGCCAGCAGCGTCGGCGACAGGGGTTCGGGTCTGAATGGCTACACCTTC; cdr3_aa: CASSVGDRGSGLNGYTF
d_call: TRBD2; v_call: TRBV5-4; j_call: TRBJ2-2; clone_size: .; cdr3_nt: TGTGCCAGCAGCTTGAGCGGGACGAACACCGGGGAGCTGTTTTTT; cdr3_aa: CASSLSGTNTGELFF
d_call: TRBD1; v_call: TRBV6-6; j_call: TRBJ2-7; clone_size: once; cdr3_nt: TGTGCCAGCAGTTACTCCTCGGGACAGGGTGTGCAGTACTTC; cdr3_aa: CASSYSSGQGVQYF
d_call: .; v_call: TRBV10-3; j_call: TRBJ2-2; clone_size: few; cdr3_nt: TGTGCCATCTTCAGGGGAAGCACCGGGGAGCTGTTTTTT; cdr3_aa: CAIFRGSTGELFF
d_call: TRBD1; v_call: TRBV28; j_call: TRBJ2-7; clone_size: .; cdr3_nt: TGTGCCAGCAGTGGATGGGGACAGGGCTCCTACGAGCAGTACTTC; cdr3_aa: CASSGWGQGSYEQYF
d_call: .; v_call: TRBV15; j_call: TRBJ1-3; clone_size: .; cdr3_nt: TGTGCCACCAGCAGAGGGGGCGGAAGCTCTGGAAACACCATATATTTT; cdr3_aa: CATSRGGGSSGNTIYF
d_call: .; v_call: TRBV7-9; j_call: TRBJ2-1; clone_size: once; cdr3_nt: TGTGCCAGCTCCCACGATAGGAGGGATGAGCAGTTCTTC; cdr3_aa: CASSHDRRDEQFF
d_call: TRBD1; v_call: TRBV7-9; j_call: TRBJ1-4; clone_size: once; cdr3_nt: TGTGCCAGCAGCCGGACAGGGCCTAATGAAAAACTGTTTTTT; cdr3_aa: CASSRTGPNEKLFF
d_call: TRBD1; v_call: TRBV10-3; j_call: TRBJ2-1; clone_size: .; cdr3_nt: TGTGCCATCAGTGGTGGGACAGGTGATGAGCAGTTCTTC; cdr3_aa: CAISGGTGDEQFF
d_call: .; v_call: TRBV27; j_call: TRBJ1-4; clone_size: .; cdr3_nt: TGTGCCAGCAGTACCCGACGGCTGGAGGGTGAAAAACTGTTTTTT; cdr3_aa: CASSTRRLEGEKLFF
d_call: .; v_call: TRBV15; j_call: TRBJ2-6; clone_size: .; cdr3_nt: TGTGCCACCAGCAGAGATTCCGGGTCTGGGGCCAACGTCCTGACTTTC; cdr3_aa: CATSRDSGSGANVLTF
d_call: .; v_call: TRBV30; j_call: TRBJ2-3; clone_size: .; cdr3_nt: TGTGCCTGGAACGCCGAGGGAGATACGCAGTATTTT; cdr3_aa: CAWNAEGDTQYF
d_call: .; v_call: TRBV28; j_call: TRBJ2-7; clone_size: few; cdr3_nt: TGTGCCAGCAGTTTAGAGGCACCCACCGGTCTGTACTTC; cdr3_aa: CASSLEAPTGLYF
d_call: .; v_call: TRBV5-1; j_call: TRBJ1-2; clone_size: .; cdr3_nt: TGCGCCAGCAGCTTGGCCCCATCCTATGGCTACACCTTC; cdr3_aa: CASSLAPSYGYTF
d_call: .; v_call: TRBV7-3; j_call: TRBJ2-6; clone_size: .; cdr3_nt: TGTGCCAGCAGCCCCCAAGGGGGGGGGACCGGGGCCAACGTCCTGACTTTC; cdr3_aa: CASSPQGGGTGANVLTF
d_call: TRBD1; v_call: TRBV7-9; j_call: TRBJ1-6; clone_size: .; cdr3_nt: TGTGCCAGCAGCTTAGGACAGGGGTTAGGGTCACCCCTCCACTTT; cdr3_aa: CASSLGQGLGSPLHF
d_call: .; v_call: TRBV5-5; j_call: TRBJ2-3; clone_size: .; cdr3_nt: TGTGCCAGCAGCTCGCGCGAGGGTTCTGATACGCAGTATTTT; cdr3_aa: CASSSREGSDTQYF
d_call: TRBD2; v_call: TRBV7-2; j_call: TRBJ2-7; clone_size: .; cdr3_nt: TGTGCCAGCAGCCCGACTAGCATAAGAAACTACGAGCAGTACTTC; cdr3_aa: CASSPTSIRNYEQYF
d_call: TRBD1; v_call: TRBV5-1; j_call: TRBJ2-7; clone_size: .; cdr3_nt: TGCGCCAGCAGCCCGGAGGGACAGGGCTACGAGCAGTACTTC; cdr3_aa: CASSPEGQGYEQYF
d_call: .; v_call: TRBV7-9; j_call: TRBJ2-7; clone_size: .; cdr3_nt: TGTGCCAGCAGCTCACAGGGGGGGGACTCCTACGAGCAGTACTTC; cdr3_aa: CASSSQGGDSYEQYF
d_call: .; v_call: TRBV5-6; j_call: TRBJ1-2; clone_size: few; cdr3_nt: TGTGCCAGCAGCCACCGCCCGGGGTCCCGTGGCTACACCTTC; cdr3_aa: CASSHRPGSRGYTF
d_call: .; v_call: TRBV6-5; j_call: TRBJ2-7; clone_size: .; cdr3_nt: TGTGCCGTCGGTAGGGGGGGCTCCTACGAGCAGTACTTC; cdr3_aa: CAVGRGGSYEQYF
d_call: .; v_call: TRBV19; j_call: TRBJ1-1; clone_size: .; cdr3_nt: TGTGCCAGTAGTAGGTCCGGGGGCACTGAAGCTTTCTTT; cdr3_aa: CASSRSGGTEAFF
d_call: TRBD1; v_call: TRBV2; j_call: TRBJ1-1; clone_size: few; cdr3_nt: TGTGCCAGCAACGACAGGGTAACCACTGAAGCTTTCTTT; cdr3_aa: CASNDRVTTEAFF
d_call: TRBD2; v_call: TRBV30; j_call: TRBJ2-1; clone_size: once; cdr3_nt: TGTGCCTGGAGTGGGCCTAGCGGGGGGGCCACTGAGCAGTTCTTC; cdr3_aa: CAWSGPSGGATEQFF
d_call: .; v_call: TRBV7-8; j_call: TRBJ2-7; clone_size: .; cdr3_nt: TGTGCCAGCAGCTTAAATGTTCGCGAGCAGTACTTC; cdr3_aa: CASSLNVREQYF
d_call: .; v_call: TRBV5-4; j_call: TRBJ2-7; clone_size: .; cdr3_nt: TGTGCCAGCAGCCTACAGGGGGGGGGTTACGAGCAGTACTTC; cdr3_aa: CASSLQGGGYEQYF
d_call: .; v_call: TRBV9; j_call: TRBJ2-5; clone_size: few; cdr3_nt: TGTGCCAGCAGCGGATACAGGGCCGCTTTAACGGGGACCCAGTACTTC; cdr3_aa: CASSGYRAALTGTQYF
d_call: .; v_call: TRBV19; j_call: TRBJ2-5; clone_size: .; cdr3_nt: TGTGCCAGTAGTAGAGACAACCAAGAGACCCAGTACTTC; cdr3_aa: CASSRDNQETQYF
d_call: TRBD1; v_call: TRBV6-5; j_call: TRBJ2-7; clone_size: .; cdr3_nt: TGTGCCAGCACCAGGGGACAGGGTGAGAACGAGCAGTACTTC; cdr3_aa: CASTRGQGENEQYF
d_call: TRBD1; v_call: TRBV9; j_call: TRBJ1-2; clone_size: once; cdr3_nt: TGTGCCAGCAGCGGACCGGGACAGGAGGCCGCCTATGGCTACACCTTC; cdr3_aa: CASSGPGQEAAYGYTF
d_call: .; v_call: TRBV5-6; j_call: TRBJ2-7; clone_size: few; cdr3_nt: TGTGCCAGCAGCCGGGACCAGGGGCAATACGAGCAGTACTTC; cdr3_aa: CASSRDQGQYEQYF
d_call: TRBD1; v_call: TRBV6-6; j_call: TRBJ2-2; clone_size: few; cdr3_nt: TGTGCCAGCAGTATTACAGGGGGCGCGAACACCGGGGAGCTGTTTTTT; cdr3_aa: CASSITGGANTGELFF